A single sample is the source of the 21 T cell receptor beta chains below, sequenced in a study of blood T cell repertoires in COVID-19. TCRdb's copy holds only in-frame clones and misses some; the assay was immunoSEQ multiplex PCR. The sample records more than 300,000 clones, 85% to 90% being singletons. The sequenced material came from PBMCs or T cells enriched from blood (not recorded which). These receptors all come from a woman between 18 and 29 years old who had recovered from COVID-19.

The gene calls are TRBV27 and TRBJ1-4, with D possibly being TRBD1 (5 bases). Germline-derived CDR1 and CDR2 are MNHEY and SMNVEV (reference sequence). This CDR3 region has 15 residues. V shed 4 bases and J shed 6 bases, with 15 bases lying between them. CDR3 loop: CASSSLPGGDEKLFF. Here the CDR3 DNA reads TGTGCCAGCAGTTCCCTCCCGGGGGGGGATGAAAAACTGTTTTTT.

About this clone: Other DNA variants within this sample encode the same CDR3. The chain carries TRBV19 and TRBJ2-1; 11 bases agree with TRBD2. V gave up 1 base and J gave up 4 bases; unmatched junction bases: 0. CDR3 length: 15 amino acids. CDR1 is LNHDA, CDR2 SQIVND, per germline (reference sequence). CDR3 DNA: TGTGCCAGTAGTATAGGGACTAGCGGGTACAATGAGCAGTTCTTC. Its protein is CASSIGTSGYNEQFF.

This chain joins TRBV27 and TRBJ2-3; D is unclear. The CDR3 is made up of 13 amino acids. V lost 5 bases and J 3 bases, leaving 9 bases between the germline ends. Germline loops: CDR1 MNHEY, CDR2 SMNVEV (reference sequence). The CDR3 loop reads CASSLRVTDTQYF. The CDR3 coding sequence is TGTGCCAGCAGTCTTCGGGTTACAGATACGCAGTATTTT.

The V and J genes are TRBV18 and TRBJ2-5, with 9 bases identical to TRBD2. V gave up 3 bases and J gave up 4 bases; unmatched junction bases: 12. The germline CDR1 and CDR2 sequences are KGHSH and LQKENI. This CDR3 has 17 residues. The CDR3 nucleotides are TGTGCCAGCTCACCCGGGGGTAGCGGGAGTCGTCCAGAGACCCAGTACTTC. This sequence encodes CASSPGGSGSRPETQYF.

V is TRBV9 and J is TRBJ2-1; 7 bases line up with TRBD2. CDR3 length: 11 amino acids. In germline, CDR1 is SGDLS, CDR2 YYNGEE. The J segment lost 12 bases and the V segment lost 2 bases, leaving 2 bases of the junction unmatched. CDR3 amino acids: CASSVGGRQFF. The CDR3 DNA is TGTGCCAGCAGCGTCGGCGGGAGGCAGTTCTTC. The full variable domain, with the rest looked up from reference TRBV9 and TRBJ2-1, is DSGVTQTPKHLITATGQRVTLRCSPRSGDLSVYWYQQSLDQGLQFLIQYYNGEERAKGNILERFSAQQFPDLHSELNLSSLELGDSALYFCASSVGGRQFFGPGTRLTVL.

This clone occurred once. The rearrangement joins TRBV29-1 to TRBJ2-7; D is possibly TRBD1 (6 bases). The germline CDR1 and CDR2 sequences are SQVTM and ANQGSEA. CDR3 length: 12 residues. V gave up 7 bases and J gave up 2 bases, with 12 bases separating them. CDR3 bases: TGCAGCGCAGCGGACAGCACCTACGAGCAGTACTTC. Translated, it gives CSAADSTYEQYF.

The V and J genes are TRBV30 and TRBJ1-2; 8 bases align to TRBD1. Germline lookup yields CDR1 GTSNPN and CDR2 SVGIG (reference sequence). V shed 4 bases and J 2 bases; nucleotides not matched to a gene: 6. The CDR3 covers 14 residues. The chain's CDR3 is CAWTPGGQNYGYTF. The CDR3 DNA sequence: TGTGCCTGGACACCAGGGGGCCAGAACTATGGCTACACCTTC. The whole variable domain, filled in from reference TRBV30 and TRBJ1-2, reads SQTIHQWPATLVQPVGSPLSLECTVEGTSNPNLYWYRQAAGRGLQLLFYSVGIGQISSEVPQNLSASRPQDRQFILSSKKLLLSDSGFYLCAWTPGGQNYGYTFGSGTRLTVV.

The rearrangement joins TRBV3-1 (or the pseudogene TRBV3-2) to TRBJ1-5, with D possibly TRBD1 on 5 matching bases. The CDR3 extends over 13 amino acids. The ends were cut back, 5 bases at V and 6 bases at J, with 11 bases in the middle. Germline V gene data show CDR1 as LGHDT and CDR2 as YNNKEL (reference sequence). In DNA form, the CDR3 reads TGTGCCAGCAGCAGGGGAGGAAGTCAGCCCCAGCATTTT. The encoded protein is CASSRGGSQPQHF.

The chain combines TRBV27 with TRBJ2-5, with 7 bases identical to TRBD1. The trim removed 6 bases at V and 2 bases at J, leaving 12 bases unmatched. Germline V gene sequence: CDR1 MNHEY, CDR2 SMNVEV (reference sequence). There are 16 residues in the CDR3. The DNA of the CDR3 is TGTGCCAGCAGGTTAGGTCTAGGGACAGCACAAGAGACCCAGTACTTC. Amino acid sequence: CASRLGLGTAQETQYF.

The V and J genes are TRBV6-5 and TRBJ1-2, with TRBD1 as a possible D gene (6 bases). Germline CDR1 is MNHEY and CDR2 is SVGAGI. Deletions cut 2 bases from V and 4 bases from J, with 14 bases between. The CDR3 length is 15 residues. The chain's CDR3 is CASSYTIGTTYGYTF. The CDR3 DNA sequence: TGTGCCAGCAGTTACACGATTGGGACAACCTATGGCTACACCTTC.

The rearrangement uses TRBV28 and TRBJ2-7, with 7 bases fitting TRBD2. V trimming: 8 bases; J trimming: 9 bases; junction bases outside the gene matches: 16. The CDR3 spans 14 residues. Germline assignment: CDR1 MDHEN and CDR2 SYDVKM. The CDR3 sequence: CASLAASVSSGQYF. CDR3 DNA sequence: TGTGCCAGCTTGGCGGCGTCAGTGTCTAGCGGGCAGTACTTC.

CDR3 residues: CASSTPGKWGNTEAFF. The DNA for the CDR3 is TGTGCCAGCAGCACCCCGGGAAAGTGGGGAAACACTGAAGCTTTCTTT. This sequence joins TRBV28 and TRBJ1-1; D is unresolved. The ends were cut back, 6 bases at V and 2 bases at J, with 19 bases in the middle. Germline CDR1 and CDR2: MDHEN and SYDVKM. This CDR3 has 16 residues. The variable domain in full, completed from reference TRBV28 and TRBJ1-1, reads DVKVTQSSRYLVKRTGEKVFLECVQDMDHENMFWYRQDPGLGLRLIYFSYDVKMKEKGDIPEGYSVSREKKERFSLILESASTNQTSMYLCASSTPGKWGNTEAFFGQGTRLTVV.

The chain employs TRBV12-3 or TRBV12-4 and TRBJ1-2; D is ambiguous. The ends were cut back, 9 bases at V and 3 bases at J, with 8 bases in the middle. The CDR3 covers 11 residues. CDR3 sequence (DNA): TGTGCCAGTCAAGAGGACTATGGCTACACCTTC. This encodes CASQEDYGYTF.

The chain combines TRBV5-1 with TRBJ1-1; TRBD1 is a possible D gene (5 bases). The CDR3 runs 14 residues. V dropped 7 bases and J dropped 4 bases, with 17 bases sitting between them. Looked up from germline, CDR1 is SGHRS and CDR2 is YFSETQ. Here the CDR3 DNA reads TGCGCCAGCTCTTTGGGGGGTAGTCTCACTGAAGCTTTCTTT. Protein: CASSLGGSLTEAFF. Using reference TRBV5-1 and TRBJ1-1 for the parts outside the CDR3, the full variable domain is KAGVTQTPRYLIKTRGQQVTLSCSPISGHRSVSWYQQTPGQGLQFLFEYFSETQRNKGNFPGRFSGRQFSNSRSEMNVSTLELGDSALYLCASSLGGSLTEAFFGQGTRLTVV.

This sequence joins TRBV29-1 and TRBJ1-1, with TRBD1 matching 7 bases. The CDR3 covers 13 residues. Per the germline V gene, CDR1 is SQVTM and CDR2 is ANQGSEA. CDR3 coding DNA: TGCAGTGATAGAGGACAGGCGGACACTGAAGCTTTCTTT. It codes for CSDRGQADTEAFF.

The chain combines TRBV7-6 with TRBJ2-2; tentative D call: TRBD2 (6 bases). V was shortened by 7 bases and J by 2 bases, with 17 bases between the two germline ends. CDR1 SGHVS and CDR2 FNYEAQ come from the germline V gene. CDR3 length: 16 amino acids. CDR3 sequence: CASTQGLGTNTGELFF. The CDR3 DNA sequence: TGTGCCAGCACCCAGGGACTGGGAACTAACACCGGGGAGCTGTTTTTT.

Points on this clone: At the DNA level, this CDR3 is encoded by other sequences in the same sample as well. The gene calls are TRBV7-3 and TRBJ2-2, with D hard to call. From germline, CDR1 is SGHTA and CDR2 FQGTGA. CDR3 length: 12 amino acids. V was cut by 0 bases and J by 7 bases, with 3 bases left in between. This CDR3 is CASSLTSGELFF. As DNA, the CDR3 is TGTGCCAGCAGCTTAACTAGCGGGGAGCTGTTTTTT.

This rearrangement joins TRBV7-8 to TRBJ2-5; 8 nucleotides line up with TRBD2. Per germline, CDR1 SGHVS and CDR2 FQNEAQ. V shed 1 base and J 5 bases; nucleotides not matched to a gene: 9. The CDR3 has 16 amino acids. This CDR3 reads CASSLGAGEGGETQYF. CDR3 coding DNA: TGTGCCAGCAGCTTAGGAGCGGGAGAAGGGGGGGAGACCCAGTACTTC.

The gene calls are TRBV5-5 and TRBJ2-1; no clear D. From germline, CDR1 is SGHKS and CDR2 YYEKEE (reference sequence). This CDR3 comprises 14 residues. V gave up 4 bases and J gave up 8 bases, with 16 bases separating them. The CDR3 is CASSPMLGVDEQFF. CDR3 in DNA: TGTGCCAGCAGCCCCATGTTAGGAGTCGATGAGCAGTTCTTC. Combining the CDR3 with reference TRBV5-5 and TRBJ2-1 gives the whole variable domain DAGVTQSPTHLIKTRGQQVTLRCSPISGHKSVSWYQQVLGQGPQFIFQYYEKEERGRGNFPDRFSARQFPNYSSELNVNALLLGDSALYLCASSPMLGVDEQFFGPGTRLTVL.

The CDR3 DNA is TGTGCCAGCAGTGAAGCAACCCTCTTGGCGGCGAACACCGGGGAGCTGTTTTTT. It translates to CASSEATLLAANTGELFF. The gene calls are TRBV2 and TRBJ2-2; D unresolved. CDR3 length: 18 amino acids. With 0 bases removed from V and 0 bases from J, the gap between germline ends came to 14 bases. Looked up from germline, CDR1 is SNHLY and CDR2 is FYNNEI.

V usage is TRBV7-6 and J usage is TRBJ2-1; D unclear. The CDR3 is 15 amino acids. Germline V gives CDR1 SGHVS, CDR2 FNYEAQ. Trimming took off 1 base at V and 2 bases at J, with 9 bases between the two ends. The CDR3 region is CASSLGAGAYNEQFF. Here the CDR3 DNA reads TGTGCCAGCAGCTTAGGGGCAGGCGCCTACAATGAGCAGTTCTTC.